This is a list of T cell receptor beta chains from one sample in a study of blood T cell repertoires in COVID-19. Libraries were prepared by immunoSEQ multiplex PCR; TCRdb keeps only in-frame clonotypes and omits some of them. The sample has over 65,000 clones; around 90% are singletons. The sample taken for sequencing was peripheral blood. The receptors come from a man aged 50-59 years with active COVID-19. The CDR3 runs from the conserved cysteine through the conserved F or W. D genes are given only for firm matches. Expanded clones are given a class, and other clones once, few, many or no size at all.

clone size: NA
CDR3 length: 15
J gene: TRBJ1-6
D gene: TRBD1
V gene: TRBV13
CDR3 protein: CASSSSGTVNSPLHF
CDR3 DNA: TGTGCCAGCAGCTCATCCGGGACAGTGAATTCACCCCTCCACTTT

clone size: NA
CDR3 length: 15
J gene: TRBJ2-7
D gene: TRBD1
V gene: TRBV11-2
CDR3 protein: CASSLWAGGNYEQYF
CDR3 DNA: TGTGCCAGCAGCTTATGGGCAGGGGGCAACTACGAGCAGTACTTC

clone size: NA
CDR3 length: 13
J gene: TRBJ1-2
D gene: NA
V gene: TRBV12-3/TRBV12-4
CDR3 protein: CASSFSRVDGYTF
CDR3 DNA: TGTGCCAGCAGTTTCTCCAGGGTAGATGGCTACACCTTC

clone size: once
CDR3 length: 13
J gene: TRBJ1-1
D gene: TRBD1
V gene: TRBV11-3
CDR3 protein: CASSLTGLGEAFF
CDR3 DNA: TGTGCCAGCAGCTTGACAGGGTTGGGGGAAGCTTTCTTT

clone size: NA
CDR3 length: 14
J gene: TRBJ1-1
D gene: TRBD1
V gene: TRBV7-9
CDR3 protein: CASSIGQGGTEAFF
CDR3 DNA: TGTGCCAGCAGCATCGGACAGGGAGGTACTGAAGCTTTCTTT

clone size: NA
CDR3 length: 15
J gene: TRBJ1-5
D gene: NA
V gene: TRBV6-6
CDR3 protein: CASSSSDRSNQPQHF
CDR3 DNA: NA

clone size: NA
CDR3 length: 17
J gene: TRBJ2-5
D gene: NA
V gene: TRBV3-1/TRBV3-2
CDR3 protein: CASSREYGGAIQETQYF
CDR3 DNA: TGTGCCAGCAGCCGGGAATACGGGGGAGCGATACAAGAGACCCAGTACTTC

clone size: NA
CDR3 length: 16
J gene: TRBJ2-5
D gene: TRBD2
V gene: TRBV4-1
CDR3 protein: CASSQDRPSGSETQYF
CDR3 DNA: TGCGCCAGCAGCCAAGATAGGCCTAGCGGGAGCGAGACCCAGTACTTC

clone size: NA
CDR3 length: 16
J gene: TRBJ2-2
D gene: TRBD2
V gene: TRBV3-1/TRBV3-2
CDR3 protein: CASNKIAGGVTGELFF
CDR3 DNA: TGTGCCAGCAACAAGATAGCGGGAGGGGTCACCGGGGAGCTGTTTTTT

clone size: NA
CDR3 length: 12
J gene: TRBJ2-1
D gene: NA
V gene: TRBV19
CDR3 protein: CASSFNSGEQFF
CDR3 DNA: TGTGCCAGTAGTTTCAATAGTGGTGAGCAGTTCTTC

clone size: NA
CDR3 length: 15
J gene: TRBJ1-6
D gene: TRBD1
V gene: TRBV10-3
CDR3 protein: CATEPNRQGGSPLHF
CDR3 DNA: TGTGCCACGGAACCCAACCGACAGGGAGGATCACCCCTCCACTTT

clone size: NA
CDR3 length: 15
J gene: TRBJ2-7
D gene: TRBD1
V gene: TRBV5-1
CDR3 protein: CASSLTGTGFYEQYF
CDR3 DNA: TGCGCCAGCAGCTTAACCGGGACAGGGTTCTACGAGCAGTACTTC

clone size: NA
CDR3 length: 18
J gene: TRBJ1-5
D gene: NA
V gene: TRBV7-9
CDR3 protein: CASSLVSRRGYSNQPQHF
CDR3 DNA: TGTGCCAGCAGCTTAGTGTCCCGCAGGGGCTATAGCAATCAGCCCCAGCATTTT

clone size: once
CDR3 length: 17
J gene: TRBJ2-2
D gene: TRBD2
V gene: TRBV18
CDR3 protein: CASSPRRGLGGPGELFF
CDR3 DNA: TGTGCCAGCTCACCAAGGAGGGGACTAGGAGGTCCCGGGGAGCTGTTTTTT

clone size: once
CDR3 length: 12
J gene: TRBJ2-1
D gene: TRBD2
V gene: TRBV7-3
CDR3 protein: CASSLGGGEQFF
CDR3 DNA: TGTGCCAGCAGCTTAGGCGGGGGTGAGCAGTTCTTC

clone size: NA
CDR3 length: 13
J gene: TRBJ2-7
D gene: TRBD2
V gene: TRBV12-3/TRBV12-4
CDR3 protein: CASSLERGDEQYF
CDR3 DNA: TGTGCCAGCAGTTTGGAGCGGGGGGACGAGCAGTACTTC

clone size: NA
CDR3 length: 16
J gene: TRBJ1-4
D gene: TRBD1
V gene: TRBV5-1
CDR3 protein: CASSSGQGATNEKLFF
CDR3 DNA: TGCGCCAGCAGCTCAGGACAGGGAGCAACTAATGAAAAACTGTTTTTT

clone size: NA
CDR3 length: 15
J gene: TRBJ2-5
D gene: TRBD2
V gene: TRBV4-1
CDR3 protein: CASSQVVSGGETQYF
CDR3 DNA: TGCGCCAGCAGCCAAGTGGTTAGCGGGGGGGAGACCCAGTACTTC

clone size: NA
CDR3 length: 15
J gene: TRBJ1-1
D gene: NA
V gene: TRBV14
CDR3 protein: CASSPRRTLNTEAFF
CDR3 DNA: TGTGCCAGCAGCCCCCGGAGGACTCTGAACACTGAAGCTTTCTTT

clone size: NA
CDR3 length: 16
J gene: TRBJ2-2
D gene: TRBD1
V gene: TRBV11-2
CDR3 protein: CASSFRTGGVTGELFF
CDR3 DNA: TGTGCCAGCAGCTTCCGGACAGGGGGCGTCACCGGGGAGCTGTTTTTT

clone size: NA
CDR3 length: 15
J gene: TRBJ1-2
D gene: NA
V gene: TRBV4-1
CDR3 protein: CASSQGRASLLGYTF
CDR3 DNA: TGCGCCAGCAGCCAAGGGCGGGCGTCCTTACTTGGCTACACCTTC

clone size: NA
CDR3 length: 15
J gene: TRBJ2-2
D gene: NA
V gene: TRBV6-5
CDR3 protein: CASSPRRGNTGELFF
CDR3 DNA: TGTGCCAGCAGCCCCCGGCGGGGAAACACCGGGGAGCTGTTTTTT

clone size: few
CDR3 length: 19
J gene: TRBJ2-1
D gene: TRBD2
V gene: TRBV4-3
CDR3 protein: CASSQYSPRATGGYNEQFF
CDR3 DNA: TGCGCCAGCAGCCAATATTCGCCCCGGGCCACGGGAGGCTACAATGAGCAGTTCTTC

clone size: NA
CDR3 length: 14
J gene: TRBJ2-5
D gene: TRBD1
V gene: TRBV6-5
CDR3 protein: CASSPSGGYETQYF
CDR3 DNA: TGTGCCAGCAGTCCTTCAGGGGGCTATGAGACCCAGTACTTC

clone size: NA
CDR3 length: 13
J gene: TRBJ2-7
D gene: NA
V gene: TRBV2
CDR3 protein: CASRVDGVYEQYF
CDR3 DNA: TGTGCCAGCAGGGTGGACGGGGTCTACGAGCAGTACTTC

clone size: NA
CDR3 length: 16
J gene: TRBJ2-2
D gene: TRBD1
V gene: TRBV5-1
CDR3 protein: CASSLPGTGGTGELFF
CDR3 DNA: TGCGCCAGCAGCCTGCCGGGGACAGGGGGCACCGGGGAGCTGTTTTTT

clone size: NA
CDR3 length: 14
J gene: TRBJ2-2
D gene: TRBD2
V gene: TRBV28
CDR3 protein: CASSSGGNTGELFF
CDR3 DNA: TGTGCCAGCAGTAGCGGGGGAAACACCGGGGAGCTGTTTTTT

clone size: NA
CDR3 length: 14
J gene: TRBJ2-7
D gene: TRBD2
V gene: TRBV7-2
CDR3 protein: CASSLASGEYEQYF
CDR3 DNA: TGTGCCAGCAGCTTAGCTAGCGGGGAGTACGAGCAGTACTTC

clone size: NA
CDR3 length: 14
J gene: TRBJ1-1
D gene: TRBD1
V gene: TRBV19
CDR3 protein: CASSSGTGGTEAFF
CDR3 DNA: TGTGCCAGTAGTTCCGGGACAGGTGGAACTGAAGCTTTCTTT

clone size: NA
CDR3 length: 16
J gene: TRBJ2-3
D gene: TRBD2
V gene: TRBV3-1/TRBV3-2
CDR3 protein: CASSTLAGGGTDTQYF
CDR3 DNA: TGTGCCAGCAGCACCCTAGCGGGAGGGGGCACAGATACGCAGTATTTT

clone size: NA
CDR3 length: 12
J gene: TRBJ1-1
D gene: NA
V gene: TRBV5-6
CDR3 protein: CASSLTQGRAFF
CDR3 DNA: TGTGCCAGCAGCTTGACCCAGGGTAGAGCTTTCTTT

clone size: NA
CDR3 length: 16
J gene: TRBJ1-2
D gene: NA
V gene: TRBV28
CDR3 protein: CASSSPVGPGDYGYTF
CDR3 DNA: TGTGCCAGCAGTTCCCCAGTTGGCCCGGGGGACTATGGCTACACCTTC

clone size: NA
CDR3 length: 15
J gene: TRBJ1-5
D gene: NA
V gene: TRBV10-3
CDR3 protein: CAISESTGINQPQHF
CDR3 DNA: TGTGCCATCAGTGAGTCCACAGGGATCAATCAGCCCCAGCATTTT

clone size: NA
CDR3 length: 15
J gene: TRBJ1-2
D gene: TRBD1
V gene: TRBV5-6
CDR3 protein: CASSSMGQSPYGYTF
CDR3 DNA: TGTGCCAGCAGCTCAATGGGACAGTCACCCTATGGCTACACCTTC

clone size: NA
CDR3 length: 15
J gene: TRBJ2-5
D gene: TRBD1
V gene: TRBV5-5
CDR3 protein: CASSFLRGPQETQYF
CDR3 DNA: TGTGCCAGCAGCTTCTTAAGGGGGCCCCAAGAGACCCAGTACTTC

clone size: once
CDR3 length: 14
J gene: TRBJ1-2
D gene: NA
V gene: TRBV6-5
CDR3 protein: CASRASYSNYGYTF
CDR3 DNA: TGTGCCAGCAGAGCATCTTACAGTAACTATGGCTACACCTTC

clone size: many
CDR3 length: 15
J gene: TRBJ1-6
D gene: NA
V gene: TRBV7-2
CDR3 protein: CASSLVQGIGSPLHF
CDR3 DNA: TGTGCCAGCAGCTTAGTCCAGGGCATAGGTTCACCCCTCCACTTT

clone size: NA
CDR3 length: 15
J gene: TRBJ2-7
D gene: NA
V gene: TRBV28
CDR3 protein: CASAPGWGLPYEQYF
CDR3 DNA: TGTGCCAGCGCCCCTGGTTGGGGCCTTCCCTACGAGCAGTACTTC

clone size: NA
CDR3 length: 14
J gene: TRBJ1-4
D gene: NA
V gene: TRBV6-6
CDR3 protein: CASSLIRSNEKLFF
CDR3 DNA: TGTGCCAGCAGCCTCATTAGGAGTAATGAAAAACTGTTTTTT

clone size: few
CDR3 length: 13
J gene: TRBJ2-3
D gene: NA
V gene: TRBV24-1
CDR3 protein: CATSDGTPDTQYF
CDR3 DNA: TGTGCCACCAGTGATGGGACTCCAGATACGCAGTATTTT

clone size: NA
CDR3 length: 12
J gene: TRBJ2-2
D gene: NA
V gene: TRBV3-1/TRBV3-2
CDR3 protein: CASRTGAGELFF
CDR3 DNA: TGTGCCAGCAGGACTGGCGCCGGGGAGCTGTTTTTT

clone size: NA
CDR3 length: 15
J gene: TRBJ2-1
D gene: NA
V gene: TRBV5-1
CDR3 protein: CASSLIGASYNEQFF
CDR3 DNA: TGCGCCAGCAGCTTGATAGGAGCCTCCTACAATGAGCAGTTCTTC

clone size: once
CDR3 length: 15
J gene: TRBJ2-4
D gene: TRBD2
V gene: TRBV6-5
CDR3 protein: CASHPGAGVKNIQYF
CDR3 DNA: TGTGCCAGCCACCCTGGGGCGGGGGTGAAAAACATTCAGTACTTC

clone size: NA
CDR3 length: 14
J gene: TRBJ1-1
D gene: NA
V gene: TRBV5-5
CDR3 protein: CASSLDRANTEAFF
CDR3 DNA: TGTGCCAGCAGCTTGGACAGGGCGAACACTGAAGCTTTCTTT

clone size: NA
CDR3 length: 14
J gene: TRBJ2-3
D gene: NA
V gene: TRBV6-2/TRBV6-3
CDR3 protein: CASSYSGRVDTQYF
CDR3 DNA: TGTGCCAGCAGTTACTCTGGGCGGGTGGATACGCAGTATTTT

clone size: NA
CDR3 length: 17
J gene: TRBJ1-4
D gene: NA
V gene: TRBV15
CDR3 protein: CATSRDGGGATNEKLFF
CDR3 DNA: TGTGCCACCAGCAGAGATGGGGGGGGCGCCACTAATGAAAAACTGTTTTTT

clone size: NA
CDR3 length: 12
J gene: TRBJ2-1
D gene: NA
V gene: TRBV19
CDR3 protein: CASSIQGNEQFF
CDR3 DNA: TGTGCCAGTAGTATTCAGGGCAATGAGCAGTTCTTC

clone size: NA
CDR3 length: 17
J gene: TRBJ1-1
D gene: NA
V gene: TRBV14
CDR3 protein: CASPAGRLGRLNTEAFF
CDR3 DNA: TGTGCCAGTCCCGCCGGCAGGCTAGGGAGGTTGAACACTGAAGCTTTCTTT